The next 30 T cell receptor beta chains were all read from a single sample in a study of shared clonotypes between healthy human individuals (dated by TCRdb to the early 2020s). Receptor libraries were prepared by the immunoSEQ multiplex PCR assay. Entries here come from immuneACCESS through TCRdb and include only in-frame sequences with V and J called. Some clones fail to appear in such tables; in the studies checked, an unresolved V gene covers under half of the shortfall, and the cause of the remainder is unknown. The sample records 2 million to 2.5 million clones, under 97% of which are singletons. The ten largest clones capture 0.13% of the sample. Input material: naive CD4+ T cells sorted from blood. The intended sense of this specimen's cell subset or site label: CD45RA+ positively selected. The origin of the receptors is a man aged 18 to 30 in good health.

The V and J genes are TRBV28 and TRBJ2-2; 11 bases map to TRBD1. This CDR3 spans 16 amino acids. CDR1 is MDHEN and CDR2 is SYDVKM in the germline V gene. V was pared by 6 bases and J by 2 bases, with 5 bases of the junction left unmatched. In nucleotides, the CDR3 is TGTGCCAGCAGAGGACAGGGGGCTCTAAACACCGGGGAGCTGTTTTTT. The encoded protein is CASRGQGALNTGELFF.

This clone was detected once. The rearrangement joins TRBV27 to TRBJ1-1; no clear D. This CDR3 is 12 amino acids long. Germline lookup yields CDR1 MNHEY and CDR2 SMNVEV (reference sequence). V gave up 6 bases and J gave up 5 bases, with 10 bases separating them. CDR3 amino acids: CASSNIETEAFF. The CDR3 nucleotides read TGTGCCAGCAGCAACATTGAGACTGAAGCTTTCTTT.

This clone was seen a single time. The chain couples TRBV27 to TRBJ2-1; D unresolved. Per the germline V gene, CDR1 is MNHEY and CDR2 is SMNVEV (reference sequence). Trimming pared 4 bases from V and 2 bases from J, leaving 6 bases between. CDR3 size: 13 residues. The CDR3: CASSSIPYNEQFF. Here the CDR3 DNA reads TGTGCCAGCAGTTCAATTCCCTACAATGAGCAGTTCTTC.

The chain links TRBV9 to TRBJ2-2; D may be TRBD2 (5 bases). In germline, CDR1 is SGDLS, CDR2 YYNGEE. This CDR3 has 15 amino acids. Trimming pared 3 bases from V and 1 base from J, leaving 10 bases between. The CDR3 loop reads CASSERTQNTGELFF. CDR3 DNA: TGTGCCAGCAGCGAGAGGACTCAGAACACCGGGGAGCTGTTTTTT.

V usage is TRBV19 and J usage is TRBJ1-1, with no clear D. V lost 4 bases to trimming and J lost 6 bases, with 6 bases between them. Germline values: CDR1 LNHDA, CDR2 SQIVND (reference sequence). The CDR3 is 11 amino acids. The CDR3 protein is CASSSRAEAFF. The CDR3 nucleotides read TGTGCCAGTAGTAGCCGGGCTGAAGCTTTCTTT.

The chain carries TRBV18 and TRBJ1-1; D is unclear. Germline V CDR1 and CDR2: KGHSH, LQKENI. The CDR3 is made up of 13 amino acids. V was pared by 4 bases and J by 3 bases, with 9 bases between. DNA of the CDR3: TGTGCCAGCTCACTCAACATGGACACTGAAGCTTTCTTT. Translated, it gives CASSLNMDTEAFF.

This chain joins TRBV30 and TRBJ1-5; D unclear. Germline V gene lookup returns CDR1 GTSNPN and CDR2 SVGIG (reference sequence). V gave up 6 bases and J gave up 7 bases, with 13 bases separating them. The CDR3 contains 12 residues. CDR3 nucleotides: TGTGCCTGCGGACGGCACGACCAGCCCCAGCATTTT. It is translated as CACGRHDQPQHF. Together with reference TRBV30 and TRBJ1-5, the CDR3 gives the full variable domain: SQTIHQWPATLVQPVGSPLSLECTVEGTSNPNLYWYRQAAGRGLQLLFYSVGIGQISSEVPQNLSASRPQDRQFILSSKKLLLSDSGFYLCACGRHDQPQHFGDGTRLSIL.

This clone was detected only once. The chain employs TRBV15 and TRBJ2-7; no reliable D call. CDR3 length: 14 amino acids. Per germline, CDR1 LNHNV and CDR2 YYDKDF (reference sequence). Between the trimmed V and J ends, which lost 4 bases and 3 bases, there was a span of 13 bases. The CDR3 DNA is TGTGCCACCAGCACGGATACCGTCAACTACGAGCAGTACTTC. This translates into CATSTDTVNYEQYF.

The V call is TRBV5-6, the J call TRBJ2-3; 7 bases fit TRBD2. Germline CDR1 and CDR2: SGHDT and YYEEEE. The CDR3 length is 12 residues. V dropped 4 bases and J dropped 4; count of bases not matched to a gene: 0. The DNA for the CDR3 is TGTGCCAGCAGCCGGGGGGCAGATACGCAGTATTTT. This gives the protein CASSRGADTQYF.

V gene TRBV5-1 combines with J gene TRBJ2-3; 7 bases match TRBD1. Per germline, CDR1 SGHRS and CDR2 YFSETQ. The CDR3 sequence is 16 residues long. J was trimmed by 2 bases and V by 4 bases; bases with no gene match: 10. Written as DNA, the CDR3 is TGCGCCAGCAGCCCTGGGGACAGCTGGAACACAGATACGCAGTATTTT. It encodes CASSPGDSWNTDTQYF. Together with reference TRBV5-1 and TRBJ2-3, the CDR3 gives the full variable domain: KAGVTQTPRYLIKTRGQQVTLSCSPISGHRSVSWYQQTPGQGLQFLFEYFSETQRNKGNFPGRFSGRQFSNSRSEMNVSTLELGDSALYLCASSPGDSWNTDTQYFGPGTRLTVL.

V is TRBV10-3 and J is TRBJ2-7; possible D gene TRBD1, 8 bases. Germline CDR1 reads ENHRY; CDR2 reads SYGVKD. The V end was cut by 9 bases, the J end by 3 bases, with 15 bases between. This CDR3 has 13 residues. CDR3 amino acids: CAIAQGGVYEQYF. The CDR3 DNA reads as TGTGCCATAGCACAGGGGGGGGTCTACGAGCAGTACTTC.

CDR3 in amino acids: CASRQDRGPQETQYF. The DNA for the CDR3 is TGTGCCAGCAGACAGGACAGGGGCCCCCAAGAGACCCAGTACTTC. The chain has TRBV5-4 and TRBJ2-5; 9 bases are shared with TRBD1. Germline lookup yields CDR1 SGHNT and CDR2 YYREEE (reference sequence). V lost 5 bases and J lost 1; bases outside the gene matches: 6. This CDR3 spans 15 amino acids.

A word on this clone: The same CDR3 can be traced to other DNA sequences in this sample. The J gene is TRBJ2-1, the V gene TRBV5-1; possibly TRBD1 for D (5 bases). Germline loops: CDR1 SGHRS, CDR2 YFSETQ. Deletions cut 4 bases from V and 0 bases from J, with 14 bases between. The CDR3 runs to 16 residues. The CDR3: CASSLQGSSSYNEQFF. The CDR3 nucleotides are TGCGCCAGCAGCCTTCAGGGATCCAGCTCCTACAATGAGCAGTTCTTC.

The genes are TRBV5-6 and TRBJ2-7; 10 bases are a match to TRBD2. V lost 3 bases, J lost 0 bases, and 9 bases stayed unmatched. This CDR3 has 17 residues. Germline V gene sequence: CDR1 SGHDT, CDR2 YYEEEE. The CDR3 here is CASSYPGLADSSYEQYF. The CDR3 DNA reads TGTGCCAGCAGCTACCCAGGACTAGCGGATAGCTCCTACGAGCAGTACTTC.

This rearrangement joins TRBV30 to TRBJ2-1, with 11 bases fitting TRBD1. Germline V gives CDR1 GTSNPN, CDR2 SVGIG (reference sequence). The CDR3 has 12 residues. Trimming took 8 bases from V and 9 from J; bases not matched to a gene: 6. CDR3 amino acids: CAGDRGDAEQFF. The CDR3 coding sequence is TGTGCCGGGGACAGGGGGGACGCTGAGCAGTTCTTC. Looking up the rest from reference TRBV30 and TRBJ2-1 gives the full variable domain: SQTIHQWPATLVQPVGSPLSLECTVEGTSNPNLYWYRQAAGRGLQLLFYSVGIGQISSEVPQNLSASRPQDRQFILSSKKLLLSDSGFYLCAGDRGDAEQFFGPGTRLTVL.

CDR3 sequence: CASSILAGAGNEQFF. For the CDR3, the DNA is TGTGCCAGTAGTATCCTAGCGGGAGCGGGCAATGAGCAGTTCTTC. J is TRBJ2-1 and V is TRBV19, with 10 bases matching TRBD2. Germline CDR1 and CDR2: LNHDA and SQIVND (reference sequence). The CDR3 covers 15 residues. J gave up 6 bases and V 3 bases, and 5 bases lay outside the gene matches.

CDR3 loop: CTSSHEDPRGELFF. The CDR3 region has the DNA TGCACCAGCAGCCATGAGGACCCCCGAGGGGAGCTGTTTTTT. This chain links TRBV1 with TRBJ2-2. TRBV1 is shown as a pseudogene. This CDR3 has 14 residues.

The gene calls are TRBV19 and TRBJ1-6, with D possibly matching TRBD1 (5 bases). Trimming removed 1 base from V and 7 bases from J, with 11 bases in between. The CDR3 covers 15 residues. CDR1 and CDR2 (germline): LNHDA, SQIVND (reference sequence). The CDR3 sequence is CASSIVPEGNSPLHF. The CDR3 DNA reads TGTGCCAGTAGTATAGTACCAGAGGGGAATTCACCCCTCCACTTT.

To note about this clone: This sample includes further DNA sequences coding for the same CDR3. V gene TRBV15 combines with J gene TRBJ1-2; D might be TRBD1 (5 bases). The CDR3 runs 12 residues. Germline assignment: CDR1 LNHNV and CDR2 YYDKDF (reference sequence). V was trimmed by 3 bases and J by 5 bases, leaving 7 bases between them. The CDR3 region is CATSSGGYGYTF. CDR3 bases: TGTGCCACCAGCAGTGGGGGGTATGGCTACACCTTC.

The chain uses TRBV28 and TRBJ1-1; D unresolved. The ends were cut back, 1 base at V and 0 bases at J, with 6 bases in the middle. The CDR3 length is 14 residues. CDR1 is MDHEN, CDR2 SYDVKM, per germline. The CDR3, as DNA: TGTGCCAGCAGTTTATCCGTTATGAACACTGAAGCTTTCTTT. The encoded protein is CASSLSVMNTEAFF. Looking up the rest from reference TRBV28 and TRBJ1-1 gives the full variable domain: DVKVTQSSRYLVKRTGEKVFLECVQDMDHENMFWYRQDPGLGLRLIYFSYDVKMKEKGDIPEGYSVSREKKERFSLILESASTNQTSMYLCASSLSVMNTEAFFGQGTRLTVV.

The gene calls are TRBV30 and TRBJ2-7; the D gene is possibly TRBD1 (5 bases). CDR3 length equals 13 residues. The germline V gene encodes CDR1 GTSNPN and CDR2 SVGIG (reference sequence). The V end was cut by 5 bases, the J end by 2 bases, with 13 bases between. CDR3 in amino acids: CAWAPDKTYEQYF. The CDR3 DNA reads as TGTGCCTGGGCCCCGGACAAAACCTACGAGCAGTACTTC.

The chain links TRBV10-1 to TRBJ2-2; TRBD1 or TRBD2 may be the D gene (5 bases each). Trimming shortened V by 3 bases and J by 6 bases, and 17 bases separated the two germline ends. The CDR3 runs 16 residues. In germline, CDR1 is WNHNN, CDR2 SYGVQD (reference sequence). The CDR3 DNA reads TGCGCCAGCAGTGAAGGAGGCAGGGCAAAGGCCGGGGAGCTGTTTTTT. It codes for CASSEGGRAKAGELFF.

The genes are TRBV6-6 and TRBJ1-5; D not resolved. Trimming took off 2 bases at V and 1 base at J, with 9 bases between the two ends. The CDR3 sequence is 15 residues long. Germline loops: CDR1 MNHNY, CDR2 SVGAGI (reference sequence). CDR3 amino acids: CASSYPDTSNQPQHF. The CDR3, as DNA: TGTGCCAGCAGTTACCCCGACACGAGCAATCAGCCCCAGCATTTT.

The V call is TRBV5-1, the J call TRBJ2-1, with a tentative D call TRBD1 (6 bases). This CDR3 comprises 16 residues. CDR1 and CDR2 from the germline V gene are SGHRS and YFSETQ. Trimming left V 4 bases short and J 3 bases short, with 17 bases between. CDR3 coding DNA: TGCGCCAGCAGCCTACCCGGGACAACGAGCTACAATGAGCAGTTCTTC. It is translated as CASSLPGTTSYNEQFF.

This clone was recorded only once. The chain joins TRBV4-2 to TRBJ2-7; 8 nucleotides agree with TRBD1. Germline lookup yields CDR1 LGHNA and CDR2 YNFKEQ. The CDR3 totals 16 residues. V was pared by 3 bases and J by 4 bases, with 11 bases of the junction left unmatched. The CDR3 sequence is CASSHVVGQENYEQYF. CDR3 DNA sequence: TGTGCCAGCAGCCACGTGGTGGGACAGGAAAATTACGAGCAGTACTTC.

The rearrangement joins TRBV7-6 to TRBJ2-1, with D maybe TRBD2 (5 bases). Germline V CDR1 and CDR2: SGHVS, FNYEAQ. V lost 3 bases and J 13 bases, leaving 19 bases between the germline ends. There are 14 residues in the CDR3. The CDR3 sequence: CASSFGGGPSKQFF. For the CDR3, the DNA is TGTGCCAGCAGCTTCGGCGGAGGACCATCGAAACAGTTCTTC.

V gene TRBV5-6 combines with J gene TRBJ1-6; D not resolved. Between the trimmed V and J ends, which lost 4 bases and 2 bases, there was a span of 16 bases. This CDR3 region has 17 residues. Per the germline V gene, CDR1 is SGHDT and CDR2 is YYEEEE. Here the CDR3 reads CASSLGPLSAYNSPLHF. The CDR3 DNA reads TGTGCCAGCAGCCTCGGACCGTTAAGCGCCTATAATTCACCCCTCCACTTT.

This chain joins TRBV18 and TRBJ2-2, with TRBD1 as a possible D gene (7 bases). V lost 6 bases and J lost 7, with 18 bases in between. This CDR3 is 15 amino acids long. CDR1 is KGHSH and CDR2 is LQKENI in the germline V gene. As DNA, the CDR3 is TGTGCCAGCTCCGTTCTTCAGGGGGGCCTCGGGGAGCTGTTTTTT. Protein sequence: CASSVLQGGLGELFF.

A note on this clone: This sample includes further DNA sequences coding for the same CDR3. V gene TRBV5-1 combines with J gene TRBJ2-5, with a possible D match to TRBD2 (5 bases). CDR3 length: 14 residues. Between the trimmed V and J ends, which lost 0 bases and 5 bases, there was a span of 11 bases. Germline CDR1 is SGHRS and CDR2 is YFSETQ. In DNA, the CDR3 is TGCGCCAGCAGCTTGGAGGCTAGCCGGGAGACCCAGTACTTC. Encoded protein: CASSLEASRETQYF.

The J gene is TRBJ2-5, the V gene TRBV1; the DNA was not compared with TRBD1, the D call given in the table. TRBV1 is given as a pseudogene. The CDR3 has 15 amino acids. CDR3 protein: CTSSQDTTVRETQYF. The CDR3 DNA is TGCACCAGCAGCCAAGATACAACAGTCAGGGAGACCCAGTACTTC.